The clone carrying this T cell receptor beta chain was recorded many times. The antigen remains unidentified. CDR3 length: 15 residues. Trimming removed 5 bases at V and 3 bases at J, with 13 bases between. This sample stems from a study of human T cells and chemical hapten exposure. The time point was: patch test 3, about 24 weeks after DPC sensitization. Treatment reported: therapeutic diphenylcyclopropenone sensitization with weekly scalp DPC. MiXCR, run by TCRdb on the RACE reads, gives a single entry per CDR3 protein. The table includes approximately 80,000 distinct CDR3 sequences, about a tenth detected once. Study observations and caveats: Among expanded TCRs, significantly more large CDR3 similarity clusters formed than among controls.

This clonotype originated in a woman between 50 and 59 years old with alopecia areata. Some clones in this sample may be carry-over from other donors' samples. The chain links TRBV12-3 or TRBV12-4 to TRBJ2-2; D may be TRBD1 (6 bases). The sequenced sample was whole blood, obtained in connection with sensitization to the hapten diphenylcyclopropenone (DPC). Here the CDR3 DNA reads TGTGCCAGCAGTCTCAGGAGACAGGACACCGGGGAGCTGTTTTTT. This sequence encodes CASSLRRQDTGELFF.